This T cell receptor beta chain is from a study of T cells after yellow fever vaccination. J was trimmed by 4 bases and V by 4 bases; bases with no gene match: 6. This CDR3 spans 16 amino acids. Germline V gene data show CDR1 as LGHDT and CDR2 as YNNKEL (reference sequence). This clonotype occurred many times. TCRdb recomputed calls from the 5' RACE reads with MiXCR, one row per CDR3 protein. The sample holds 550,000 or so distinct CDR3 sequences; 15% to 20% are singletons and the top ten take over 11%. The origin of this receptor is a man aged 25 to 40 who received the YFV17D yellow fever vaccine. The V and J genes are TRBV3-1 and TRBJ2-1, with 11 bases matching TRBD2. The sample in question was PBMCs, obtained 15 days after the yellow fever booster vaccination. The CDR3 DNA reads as TGTGCCAGCAGCCGTTCCGGGACTAGCGGTTACAATGAGCAGTTCTTC. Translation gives CASSRSGTSGYNEQFF.